Listed below are T cell receptor beta chains from one sample, sequenced in a study of T cell responses to AZD1222 COVID-19 vaccine. Measured with immunoSEQ multiplex PCR; TCRdb has only the in-frame clones, and not every one. The table includes about 110,000 clones, 80% to 95% detected once. Sequencing used peripheral blood, obtained 28 days after the second AZD1222 dose. These receptors came from an adult who received the AZD1222 COVID-19 vaccine. Both conserved end residues are part of each CDR3. A D gene is named only where the DNA matches it firmly. A row's size may be missing; if present it is once, few, many or a size class.

TRBJ1-1	once	NA	TRBV11-1	12	TGTGCCAGCAGCCCTAGAGGTACGGAAGCTTTCTTT	CASSPRGTEAFF
TRBJ1-1	NA	TRBD1	TRBV5-5	15	TGTGCCAGCAGCTTCTGGACAGGGGGAGACACTGAAGCTTTCTTT	CASSFWTGGDTEAFF
TRBJ2-2	NA	NA	TRBV4-1	16	TGCGCCAGCAGCCCCCAGGCAGGGAGGAACACCGGGGAGCTGTTTTTT	CASSPQAGRNTGELFF
TRBJ1-2	NA	NA	TRBV21-1	13	TGTGCCAGCAGCAAAGTGAGGGGCTATGGCTACACCTTC	CASSKVRGYGYTF
TRBJ2-7	NA	NA	TRBV7-9	14	TGTGCCAGCAGCTTCGGAGGAGGGGGCTACGAGCAGTACTTC	CASSFGGGGYEQYF
TRBJ2-1	NA	NA	TRBV27	12	TGTGCCAGCAGCCCCAAATACAATGAGCAGTTCTTC	CASSPKYNEQFF
TRBJ1-5	NA	TRBD1	TRBV12-5	13	TGTGCTAGTGGGGGGCGGACAGGCCAGCCCCAGCATTTT	CASGGRTGQPQHF
TRBJ1-2	NA	NA	TRBV10-3	14	TGTGCCATCAGTCTACAGGGTTTGGTTCGGGGCTACACCTTC	CAISLQGLVRGYTF
TRBJ2-7	NA	NA	TRBV12-3/TRBV12-4	13	TGTGCCACCTCAGGGTGGGGTCCCGGGGAGCAGTACTTC	CATSGWGPGEQYF
TRBJ2-2	NA	NA	TRBV6-4	14	TGTGCCAGCAGCCTCGATATAGGCACCGGGGAGCTGTTTTTT	CASSLDIGTGELFF
TRBJ1-6	once	NA	TRBV3-1/TRBV3-2	14	TGTGCCAGCAGCCCAAACAGGGACAATTCACCCCTCCACTTT	CASSPNRDNSPLHF
TRBJ1-5	NA	NA	TRBV20-1	11	TGCAGTGCCCTAAGAAGTCTTGCCCAGCATTTT	CSALRSLAQHF
TRBJ2-7	NA	NA	TRBV6-5	14	TGTGCCAGCAGTTACTCGGTCGGGATATACGAGCAGTACTTC	CASSYSVGIYEQYF
TRBJ2-7	once	NA	TRBV4-3	15	TGCGCCAGCAGCCCCTTATTGACAGCCTCCTACGAGCAGTACTTC	CASSPLLTASYEQYF
TRBJ1-6	NA	TRBD1	TRBV25-1	15	TGTGCCAGCAGTGGGACAGGGGGATATAATTCACCCCTCCACTTT	CASSGTGGYNSPLHF
TRBJ2-2	NA	TRBD1	TRBV24-1	14	TGTGCCACCGGGGACAGGGCGCACACCGGGGAGCTGTTTTTT	CATGDRAHTGELFF
TRBJ1-5	NA	NA	TRBV9	14	TGTGCCAGCTCCGACGGGGGGTACAATCAGCCCCAGCATTTT	CASSDGGYNQPQHF
TRBJ2-5	NA	TRBD1	TRBV3-1/TRBV3-2	15	TGTGCCAGCAGCCAAGACAGGGGGCGCGCGGAGACCCAGTACTTC	CASSQDRGRAETQYF
TRBJ2-7	NA	NA	TRBV14	15	TGTGCCAGCAGCCGGCCCTCGGGCAGGGATTACGAGCAGTACTTC	CASSRPSGRDYEQYF
TRBJ2-1	NA	NA	TRBV9	12	TGTGCCAGCAGCGTAGTTGGGCGTGAGCAGTTCTTC	CASSVVGREQFF
TRBJ2-7	NA	NA	TRBV11-1	15	TGTGCCAGCAGCCTAGGTGAGGGGACCCTGCCCGAGCAGTACTTC	CASSLGEGTLPEQYF
TRBJ2-7	NA	NA	TRBV5-1	14	TGCGCCAGCTCCCCCCGAGGGGGATCCTACGAGCAGTACTTC	CASSPRGGSYEQYF
TRBJ1-1	NA	NA	TRBV6-1	15	TGTGCCAGCAGTGAAGGGACAGCCATGAACACTGAAGCTTTCTTT	CASSEGTAMNTEAFF
TRBJ1-1	NA	NA	TRBV7-8	11	TGTGCCAGCAGCCTTCTCACTGAAGCTTTCTTT	CASSLLTEAFF
TRBJ1-6	NA	NA	TRBV6-5	14	TGTGCCAGCAGTTACTCTTCCTCCCCTTCACCCCTCCACTTT	CASSYSSSPSPLHF
TRBJ1-3	NA	NA	TRBV6-1	17	TGTGCCAGCAGTGCCTCCTCCGGGACATCGGGAGGAAACACCATATATTTT	CASSASSGTSGGNTIYF
TRBJ1-1	NA	TRBD1	TRBV7-9	15	TGTGCCAGCAGCTTCCCCGGGACAGGGCTCGCTGAAGCTTTCTTT	CASSFPGTGLAEAFF
TRBJ1-2	NA	NA	TRBV27	13	TGTGCCAGCAGATTACCGGGAGGGGATGGCTACACCTTC	CASRLPGGDGYTF
TRBJ1-2	NA	NA	TRBV5-1	13	TGCGCCAGTACCGACTCAGGGTACGCGGGCTACACCTTC	CASTDSGYAGYTF
TRBJ2-6	NA	TRBD1	TRBV4-3	16	TGCGCCAGCAGCCATGAGGACAGGGCGGGGGCCAACGTCCTGACTTTC	CASSHEDRAGANVLTF
TRBJ2-3	few	TRBD1	TRBV7-6	14	TGTGCCAGCAGCTCCAGACAGGGGGCAGATACGCAGTATTTT	CASSSRQGADTQYF
TRBJ2-1	NA	NA	TRBV19	13	TGTGCCAGTAGCCCAACAGGGCTCAATGAGCAGTTCTTC	CASSPTGLNEQFF
TRBJ2-5	NA	NA	TRBV19	16	TGTGCCAGTAGTACTCACCCCACAGGAAATCAAGAGACCCAGTACTTC	CASSTHPTGNQETQYF
TRBJ1-3	NA	TRBD1	TRBV7-8	15	TGTGCCAGCAGACCAGACAGGGGCGAAGGAAACACCATATATTTT	CASRPDRGEGNTIYF